This is a list of T cell receptor beta chains from one sample in a study of blood T cell repertoires in COVID-19. The data were produced by immunoSEQ multiplex PCR, yet TCRdb's version contains in-frame clones alone and is incomplete. This table holds 76,000 or so clones, around 90% found once. The sample was peripheral blood. The receptors were sampled from a human donor in a cohort sampled during active COVID-19. The CDR3 runs from the conserved cysteine through the conserved F or W. The order of the fields is D gene, clone size, V gene, J gene, CDR3 protein, CDR3 DNA. A D gene is named only where the DNA matches it firmly. Some rows have no size entry. The others give once, few or many, or a class for an expanded clone.

d_gene: NA
abundance: NA
v_gene: TRBV11-2
j_gene: TRBJ2-7
CDR3aa: CASSLAGSYEQYF
CDR3nt: TGTGCCAGCAGCTTAGCAGGGTCCTACGAGCAGTACTTC

d_gene: TRBD1
abundance: once
v_gene: TRBV7-9
j_gene: TRBJ1-1
CDR3aa: CASGTGDAEAFF
CDR3nt: TGTGCCAGCGGGACAGGGGACGCGGAGGCTTTCTTT

d_gene: NA
abundance: NA
v_gene: TRBV19
j_gene: TRBJ2-3
CDR3aa: CASRPTSPSTDTQYF
CDR3nt: TGTGCCAGTAGGCCCACTAGCCCCAGCACAGATACGCAGTATTTT

d_gene: TRBD1
abundance: NA
v_gene: TRBV29-1
j_gene: TRBJ1-3
CDR3aa: CSVGRGLGNTIYF
CDR3nt: TGCAGCGTTGGCAGGGGGCTTGGAAACACCATATATTTT

d_gene: NA
abundance: NA
v_gene: TRBV4-2
j_gene: TRBJ1-3
CDR3aa: CASSQDMTGPGNTIYF
CDR3nt: TGTGCCAGCAGCCAAGATATGACAGGCCCTGGAAACACCATATATTTT

d_gene: TRBD1
abundance: NA
v_gene: TRBV7-9
j_gene: TRBJ1-1
CDR3aa: CASSTGQGSSEAFF
CDR3nt: TGTGCCAGCAGCACCGGACAGGGGAGTTCTGAAGCTTTCTTT

d_gene: TRBD1
abundance: NA
v_gene: TRBV27
j_gene: TRBJ1-3
CDR3aa: CASSEAGTGGNTIYF
CDR3nt: TGTGCCAGCAGTGAGGCCGGGACAGGGGGAAACACCATATATTTT

d_gene: TRBD1
abundance: NA
v_gene: TRBV9
j_gene: TRBJ1-2
CDR3aa: CASSVTTGGYGGYTF
CDR3nt: TGTGCCAGCAGCGTCACGACAGGGGGCTACGGTGGCTACACCTTC

d_gene: TRBD1
abundance: NA
v_gene: TRBV30
j_gene: TRBJ1-3
CDR3aa: CAWSGQAGNTIYF
CDR3nt: TGTGCCTGGAGCGGACAGGCTGGAAACACCATATATTTT

d_gene: NA
abundance: NA
v_gene: TRBV10-3
j_gene: TRBJ2-7
CDR3aa: CAIGSSYEQYF
CDR3nt: TGTGCCATCGGCTCTTCCTACGAGCAGTACTTC

d_gene: NA
abundance: NA
v_gene: TRBV12-3/TRBV12-4
j_gene: TRBJ1-1
CDR3aa: CASTLHQNTEAFF
CDR3nt: TGTGCCAGCACCTTACATCAGAACACTGAAGCTTTCTTT

d_gene: NA
abundance: NA
v_gene: TRBV5-4
j_gene: TRBJ2-1
CDR3aa: CASSPPHRASPYNEQFF
CDR3nt: TGTGCCAGCAGCCCACCTCACAGGGCCAGCCCCTACAATGAGCAGTTCTTC

d_gene: NA
abundance: NA
v_gene: TRBV5-1
j_gene: TRBJ2-7
CDR3aa: CASSWREDSSYEQYF
CDR3nt: TGCGCCAGCAGCTGGAGGGAGGATAGCTCCTACGAGCAGTACTTC

d_gene: NA
abundance: NA
v_gene: TRBV18
j_gene: TRBJ2-7
CDR3aa: CASSSNDEQYF
CDR3nt: TGTGCCAGCTCCTCTAACGACGAGCAGTACTTC

d_gene: TRBD2
abundance: NA
v_gene: TRBV10-3
j_gene: TRBJ2-2
CDR3aa: CAISVKLAGHGELFF
CDR3nt: TGTGCCATCAGTGTTAAGCTAGCGGGGCACGGGGAGCTGTTTTTT

d_gene: TRBD2
abundance: NA
v_gene: TRBV6-2/TRBV6-3
j_gene: TRBJ2-5
CDR3aa: CASSYSSAGGQETQYF
CDR3nt: TGTGCCAGCAGTTACTCGAGTGCGGGGGGTCAAGAGACCCAGTACTTC

d_gene: NA
abundance: NA
v_gene: TRBV5-6
j_gene: TRBJ2-1
CDR3aa: CASSLGQSSYNEQFF
CDR3nt: TGTGCCAGCAGCTTGGGACAGAGCTCCTACAATGAGCAGTTCTTC

d_gene: NA
abundance: NA
v_gene: TRBV11-2
j_gene: TRBJ2-7
CDR3aa: CASRPAPEFFEQYF
CDR3nt: TGTGCCAGCAGGCCGGCCCCGGAGTTTTTCGAGCAGTACTTC

d_gene: NA
abundance: NA
v_gene: TRBV18
j_gene: TRBJ2-6
CDR3aa: CASSTRTVSTSGANVLTF
CDR3nt: TGTGCCAGCTCAACTCGCACAGTGTCTACCTCTGGGGCCAACGTCCTGACTTTC

d_gene: NA
abundance: few
v_gene: TRBV6-2/TRBV6-3
j_gene: TRBJ1-5
CDR3aa: CASSFTGSQPQHF
CDR3nt: TGTGCCAGCAGTTTTACAGGGAGTCAGCCCCAGCATTTT

d_gene: TRBD2
abundance: once
v_gene: TRBV3-1/TRBV3-2
j_gene: TRBJ2-1
CDR3aa: CASSQHGTSDNEQFF
CDR3nt: TGTGCCAGCAGCCAACACGGGACTAGTGACAATGAGCAGTTCTTC

d_gene: TRBD1
abundance: NA
v_gene: TRBV30
j_gene: TRBJ2-5
CDR3aa: CAWSFGQGQETQYF
CDR3nt: TGTGCCTGGAGCTTTGGACAGGGCCAAGAGACCCAGTACTTC

d_gene: NA
abundance: NA
v_gene: TRBV18
j_gene: TRBJ2-7
CDR3aa: CASSHGQSTHEQYF
CDR3nt: TGTGCCAGCTCCCATGGACAGTCCACCCACGAGCAGTACTTC

d_gene: NA
abundance: NA
v_gene: TRBV19
j_gene: TRBJ2-7
CDR3aa: CASSISQGVWDEQYF
CDR3nt: TGTGCCAGTAGTATTAGTCAGGGCGTGTGGGACGAGCAGTACTTC

d_gene: NA
abundance: NA
v_gene: TRBV5-6
j_gene: TRBJ2-5
CDR3aa: CASSLVSGLQETQYF
CDR3nt: TGTGCCAGCAGCTTGGTGTCCGGACTTCAAGAGACCCAGTACTTC

d_gene: TRBD1
abundance: NA
v_gene: TRBV9
j_gene: TRBJ2-7
CDR3aa: CASSASPDRGTYEQYF
CDR3nt: TGTGCCAGCAGCGCAAGCCCCGACAGGGGGACCTACGAGCAGTACTTC

d_gene: NA
abundance: few
v_gene: TRBV11-2
j_gene: TRBJ1-6
CDR3aa: CASSFRGRNSPLHF
CDR3nt: TGTGCCAGCAGCTTTCGGGGTAGGAATTCACCCCTCCACTTT

d_gene: TRBD2
abundance: NA
v_gene: TRBV2
j_gene: TRBJ2-2
CDR3aa: CASSQLAGASGELFF
CDR3nt: TGTGCCAGCAGCCAACTAGCGGGGGCATCCGGGGAGCTGTTTTTT

d_gene: TRBD1
abundance: NA
v_gene: TRBV7-3
j_gene: TRBJ2-1
CDR3aa: CASSSGQGNEQFF
CDR3nt: TGTGCCAGCAGCTCCGGACAGGGGAATGAGCAGTTCTTC

d_gene: TRBD1
abundance: NA
v_gene: TRBV6-6
j_gene: TRBJ2-7
CDR3aa: CASSLPDRGAYEQYF
CDR3nt: TGTGCCAGCAGCCTCCCGGACAGGGGAGCCTACGAGCAGTACTTC

d_gene: TRBD2
abundance: NA
v_gene: TRBV2
j_gene: TRBJ2-1
CDR3aa: CASSFTSGDYNEQFF
CDR3nt: TGTGCCAGCAGTTTTACTAGCGGGGATTACAATGAGCAGTTCTTC

d_gene: NA
abundance: NA
v_gene: TRBV6-6
j_gene: TRBJ2-7
CDR3aa: CASSPRGGEEASEQYF
CDR3nt: TGTGCCAGCAGTCCACGAGGAGGGGAAGAAGCCAGCGAGCAGTACTTC

d_gene: TRBD2
abundance: NA
v_gene: TRBV7-9
j_gene: TRBJ2-3
CDR3aa: CASSLAAGLVLSDTQYF
CDR3nt: TGTGCCAGCAGCTTAGCGGCGGGACTAGTGTTGTCAGATACGCAGTATTTT

d_gene: TRBD2
abundance: NA
v_gene: TRBV4-2
j_gene: TRBJ2-5
CDR3aa: CASSQENSGGPQYF
CDR3nt: TGTGCCAGCAGCCAAGAAAATAGCGGGGGGCCCCAGTACTTC

d_gene: TRBD2
abundance: NA
v_gene: TRBV6-5
j_gene: TRBJ2-7
CDR3aa: CASTPLAGESGEQYF
CDR3nt: TGTGCCAGCACCCCCCTAGCGGGGGAGAGTGGCGAGCAGTACTTC

d_gene: TRBD1
abundance: NA
v_gene: TRBV2
j_gene: TRBJ2-3
CDR3aa: CASKPRLGQGFADTQYF
CDR3nt: TGTGCCAGCAAACCCCGCCTAGGACAGGGGTTTGCAGATACGCAGTATTTT

d_gene: NA
abundance: NA
v_gene: TRBV21-1
j_gene: TRBJ2-6
CDR3aa: CASSSPGSYSGANVLTF
CDR3nt: TGTGCCAGCAGCAGTCCGGGATCTTACTCTGGGGCCAACGTCCTGACTTTC

d_gene: NA
abundance: NA
v_gene: TRBV3-1/TRBV3-2
j_gene: TRBJ2-6
CDR3aa: CASSPAYSGANVLTF
CDR3nt: TGTGCCAGCAGCCCCGCGTACTCTGGGGCCAACGTCCTGACTTTC

d_gene: TRBD1
abundance: NA
v_gene: TRBV4-3
j_gene: TRBJ2-1
CDR3aa: CASSQSQGNEQFF
CDR3nt: TGCGCCAGCAGCCAGTCACAGGGGAATGAGCAGTTCTTC

d_gene: NA
abundance: NA
v_gene: TRBV7-3
j_gene: TRBJ1-1
CDR3aa: CASSDGRGYTEAFF
CDR3nt: TGTGCCAGCAGCGACGGCAGGGGTTACACTGAAGCTTTCTTT

d_gene: NA
abundance: NA
v_gene: TRBV20-1
j_gene: TRBJ2-7
CDR3aa: CSASLRSEQYF
CDR3nt: TGCAGTGCTAGCTTGAGAAGCGAGCAGTACTTC

d_gene: TRBD2
abundance: NA
v_gene: TRBV4-2
j_gene: TRBJ2-5
CDR3aa: CASSQQGAGGIRAYF
CDR3nt: TGTGCCAGCAGCCAGCAGGGAGCGGGGGGTATCCGGGCCTACTTC

d_gene: TRBD1
abundance: NA
v_gene: TRBV7-8
j_gene: TRBJ1-1
CDR3aa: CASSRGQGASHTEAFF
CDR3nt: TGTGCCAGCAGCCGGGGACAGGGGGCAAGTCACACTGAAGCTTTCTTT

d_gene: TRBD1
abundance: NA
v_gene: TRBV5-1
j_gene: TRBJ1-1
CDR3aa: CASSSGTGVFWGNTEAFF
CDR3nt: TGCGCCAGCAGCTCCGGGACAGGGGTTTTTTGGGGCAACACTGAAGCTTTCTTT

d_gene: TRBD2
abundance: NA
v_gene: TRBV7-6
j_gene: TRBJ2-3
CDR3aa: CASSSERRDGGANTQYF
CDR3nt: TGTGCCAGCAGCTCCGAGCGGCGAGACGGGGGGGCAAATACGCAGTATTTT

d_gene: NA
abundance: NA
v_gene: TRBV18
j_gene: TRBJ1-5
CDR3aa: CASSPNWAGAQPQHF
CDR3nt: TGTGCCAGCTCACCAAATTGGGCAGGGGCTCAGCCCCAGCATTTT